One sample yielded the 26 T cell receptor beta chains listed below, sequenced in a study of blood T cell repertoires in COVID-19. Assay used: immunoSEQ multiplex PCR; TCRdb lists only in-frame clones, some missing. This table holds under 200,000 clones, roughly 88% found once. Sequencing used PBMCs or T cells enriched from blood (not recorded which). The source of these receptors is a man aged 40-50 years with acute COVID-19.

The rearrangement uses TRBV9 and TRBJ2-3; 8 bases map to TRBD2. J was trimmed by 0 bases and V by 5 bases; bases with no gene match: 2. The CDR3 has 14 amino acids. The germline gives CDR1 SGDLS, CDR2 YYNGEE. CDR3 residues: CASSKRGSTDTQYF. The CDR3 bases are TGTGCCAGCAGTAAGCGGGGGAGCACAGATACGCAGTATTTT.

CDR3 sequence reads: CASSLGDRGIYTQYF. CDR3 in DNA: TGTGCCAGCAGCCTAGGGGACAGGGGTATATATACGCAGTATTTT. The chain joins TRBV11-2 to TRBJ2-3; 10 bases are shared with TRBD1. Germline CDR1 is SGHAT and CDR2 is FQNNGV. The CDR3 length is 15 residues. The V segment lost 5 bases and the J segment 7 bases; nucleotides outside the gene matches: 9. Combining the CDR3 with reference TRBV11-2 and TRBJ2-3 gives the whole variable domain EAGVAQSPRYKIIEKRQSVAFWCNPISGHATLYWYQQILGQGPKLLIQFQNNGVVDDSQLPKDRFSAERLKGVDSTLKIQPAKLEDSAVYLCASSLGDRGIYTQYFGPGTRLTVL.

The gene calls are TRBV18 and TRBJ1-3; D is perhaps TRBD1 (5 bases). V shed 3 bases and J shed 4 bases, with 13 bases lying between them. The CDR3 runs to 15 residues. CDR1 and CDR2 from the germline V gene are KGHSH and LQKENI. CDR3 sequence: CASSPRRDAGNTIYF. DNA of the CDR3: TGTGCCAGCTCACCCCGGAGGGACGCCGGAAACACCATATATTTT.

The chain couples TRBV2 to TRBJ2-1; a weak D match, TRBD2 (6 bases). The V end lost 10 bases, the J end lost 6 bases, and 19 bases lay between the germline ends. This CDR3 has 14 amino acids. CDR1 and CDR2 from the germline V gene are SNHLY and FYNNEI. The chain's CDR3 is CATAQTRDPNEQFF. CDR3 in DNA: TGTGCCACCGCACAGACTAGAGATCCCAATGAGCAGTTCTTC.

This clone was seen a few times. The chain has TRBV4-3 and TRBJ2-3; 9 bases are shared with TRBD2. Germline V gene lookup returns CDR1 LGHNA and CDR2 YSLEER. The CDR3 has 18 residues. After removal of 1 base from V and 0 bases from J, the junction contained 8 bases not matched to a gene. CDR3 coding DNA: TGCGCCAGCAGCCAAGCGTCGACAACTAGCGGGAGCACAGATACGCAGTATTTT. The encoded protein is CASSQASTTSGSTDTQYF.

This sequence joins TRBV19 and TRBJ1-2; D gene unclear. CDR1 is LNHDA, CDR2 SQIVND, per germline (reference sequence). The CDR3 length is 14 residues. V was trimmed by 6 bases and J by 4 bases, leaving 15 bases between them. The CDR3 loop reads CASRDLTRSYGYTF. Here the CDR3 DNA reads TGTGCCAGTAGGGACTTGACCCGATCCTATGGCTACACCTTC.

V gene TRBV10-3 combines with J gene TRBJ1-1, with a weak D call TRBD1 (6 bases). The V and J ends lost 4 bases and 0 bases respectively, with 9 bases between them. CDR1 is ENHRY, CDR2 SYGVKD, per germline. The CDR3 length is 14 residues. CDR3 sequence reads: CAISGGGMNTEAFF. CDR3 DNA: TGTGCCATCAGTGGGGGGGGCATGAACACTGAAGCTTTCTTT.

The chain recombines TRBV5-1 with TRBJ2-5, with 11 bases identical to TRBD2. From germline, CDR1 is SGHRS and CDR2 YFSETQ. The CDR3 is made up of 16 amino acids. Trimming took 4 bases from V and 5 from J; bases not matched to a gene: 10. The CDR3 reads CASSITSGRRSETQYF. The CDR3 DNA follows: TGCGCCAGCAGCATAACTAGCGGGAGACGATCGGAGACCCAGTACTTC.

The chain's CDR3 is CASSAQNLQETQYF. The CDR3, as DNA: TGTGCCAGCAGTGCGCAGAACCTTCAAGAGACCCAGTACTTC. The chain employs TRBV25-1 and TRBJ2-5; D gene unclear. Germline V gene lookup returns CDR1 MGHDK and CDR2 SYGVNS. The CDR3 runs 14 residues. V was cut by 4 bases and J by 2 bases, with 11 bases left in between. Full variable domain (remainder filled in from reference TRBV25-1 and TRBJ2-5): EADIYQTPRYLVIGTGKKITLECSQTMGHDKMYWYQQDPGMELHLIHYSYGVNSTEKGDLSSESTVSRIRTEHFPLTLESARPSHTSQYLCASSAQNLQETQYFGPGTRLLVL.

The V gene is TRBV28, the J gene TRBJ2-5, with TRBD2 matching over 13 bases. CDR1 and CDR2 from the germline V gene are MDHEN and SYDVKM. Trimming at V came to 5 bases and at J to 4 bases, leaving 7 bases not matched to a gene. CDR3 length equals 16 residues. CDR3 region: CASSPGLAGFIETQYF. The CDR3 DNA follows: TGTGCCAGCAGTCCGGGACTAGCGGGGTTTATAGAGACCCAGTACTTC.

J is TRBJ2-7 and V is TRBV11-2; maybe TRBD2 (5 bases). The germline V gene encodes CDR1 SGHAT and CDR2 FQNNGV. V was cut by 4 bases and J by 1 base, with 11 bases left in between. This CDR3 comprises 14 residues. The CDR3 DNA follows: TGTGCCAGCAGCTCCCGGAGCGGATCCTACGAGCAGTACTTC. It encodes CASSSRSGSYEQYF.

The chain recombines TRBV25-1 with TRBJ1-1, with TRBD1 as a possible D gene (6 bases). Germline assignment: CDR1 MGHDK and CDR2 SYGVNS. The CDR3 length is 13 residues. The V gene lost 3 bases and the J gene lost 7 bases, with 12 bases spanning the gap. The CDR3, as DNA: TGTGCCAGCAGTGACGGGGGGCCAGATGAAGCTTTCTTT. This codes for CASSDGGPDEAFF. Full variable domain (outside the CDR3, taken from reference TRBV25-1 and TRBJ1-1): EADIYQTPRYLVIGTGKKITLECSQTMGHDKMYWYQQDPGMELHLIHYSYGVNSTEKGDLSSESTVSRIRTEHFPLTLESARPSHTSQYLCASSDGGPDEAFFGQGTRLTVV.

This chain links TRBV4-1 with TRBJ2-2; the D gene is possibly TRBD2 (5 bases). Trimming took off 5 bases at V and 4 bases at J, with 20 bases between the two ends. The CDR3 totals 17 residues. From germline, CDR1 is MGHRA and CDR2 YSYEKL. The CDR3 protein is CASSWNAGGRGTGELFF. The CDR3 nucleotides are TGCGCCAGCAGCTGGAACGCGGGCGGGCGCGGCACCGGGGAGCTGTTTTTT.

The J gene is TRBJ1-5, the V gene TRBV6-1; D possibly corresponds to TRBD1 (5 bases). The CDR3 is 15 residues long. Germline loops: CDR1 MNHNS, CDR2 SASEGT. V was shortened by 3 bases and J by 3 bases, with 12 bases between the two germline ends. Written as DNA, the CDR3 is TGTGCCAGCAGTGATGGGGGGGTTGACAATCAGCCCCAGCATTTT. Amino acid sequence: CASSDGGVDNQPQHF.

The CDR3 sequence is CASGEPTGSGNTIYF. DNA for the CDR3: TGTGCCAGCGGGGAGCCTACCGGATCCGGAAACACCATATATTTT. The chain employs TRBV6-5 and TRBJ1-3; the D is unclear. The CDR3 totals 15 residues. The V and J ends lost 8 bases and 4 bases respectively, with 18 bases between them. Germline assignment: CDR1 MNHEY and CDR2 SVGAGI.

The rearrangement joins TRBV7-3 to TRBJ2-1, with a possible D match to TRBD2 (6 bases). The V end lost 5 bases, the J end lost 6 bases, and 17 bases lay between the germline ends. Germline assignment: CDR1 SGHTA and CDR2 FQGTGA. The CDR3 length is 15 residues. Here the CDR3 DNA reads TGTGCCAGCAGCCTAGGCGGGAATTTCCTCAATGAGCAGTTCTTC. It is translated as CASSLGGNFLNEQFF. Complete variable domain (other parts from reference TRBV7-3 and TRBJ2-1): GAGVSQTPSNKVTEKGKYVELRCDPISGHTALYWYRQSLGQGPEFLIYFQGTGAADDSGLPNDRFFAVRPEGSVSTLKIQRTERGDSAVYLCASSLGGNFLNEQFFGPGTRLTVL.

This clone was seen once. The chain joins TRBV10-3 to TRBJ2-2; a weak D match, TRBD2 (5 bases). Per the germline V gene, CDR1 is ENHRY and CDR2 is SYGVKD. Trimming removed 3 bases from V and 4 bases from J, with 12 bases in between. This CDR3 has 15 amino acids. The CDR3 reads CAISDSNGSTGELFF. CDR3 DNA: TGTGCCATCAGTGATTCTAATGGGAGCACCGGGGAGCTGTTTTTT.

The V and J genes are TRBV5-1 and TRBJ2-3, with 7 positions matching TRBD1. Germline CDR1 and CDR2: SGHRS and YFSETQ. This CDR3 is 14 amino acids long. J gave up 7 bases and V 2 bases, and 7 bases lay outside the gene matches. The CDR3 sequence: CASSFDRVRNTQYF. For the CDR3, the DNA is TGCGCCAGCAGCTTCGACAGGGTACGGAATACGCAGTATTTT.

V usage is TRBV3-1 (or the pseudogene TRBV3-2) and J usage is TRBJ2-5, with D maybe TRBD2 (5 bases). V dropped 0 bases and J dropped 7 bases, with 9 bases sitting between them. Germline-derived CDR1 and CDR2 are LGHDT and YNNKEL (reference sequence). The CDR3 sequence is 13 residues long. DNA for the CDR3: TGTGCCAGCAGCCAAGATCTTGGAGGGACCCAGTACTTC. It encodes CASSQDLGGTQYF.

This chain connects TRBV6-5 to TRBJ2-7; D uncertain. The CDR3 is 14 amino acids. CDR1 MNHEY and CDR2 SVGAGI come from the germline V gene. The V end was cut by 0 bases, the J end by 2 bases, with 8 bases between. DNA of the CDR3: TGTGCCAGCAGTTACTCAGCCCGAACCTACGAGCAGTACTTC. Its protein product is CASSYSARTYEQYF.

The V and J genes are TRBV9 and TRBJ2-1; D may be TRBD2 (6 bases). V lost 5 bases, J lost 3 bases, and 15 bases lay in between. Germline values: CDR1 SGDLS, CDR2 YYNGEE. The CDR3 loop spans 15 amino acids. CDR3 protein: CASSVLAGNYNEQFF. Here the CDR3 DNA reads TGTGCCAGCAGTGTACTAGCAGGTAACTACAATGAGCAGTTCTTC.

The chain combines TRBV7-2 with TRBJ1-5; D unresolved. The CDR3 extends over 15 amino acids. The V and J ends lost 1 base and 4 bases respectively, with 11 bases between them. CDR1 is SGHTA and CDR2 is FQGNSA in the germline V gene. The CDR3 bases are TGTGCCAGCAGCTTAGGCTCCGCCGGTAATCAGCCCCAGCATTTT. Translated, it gives CASSLGSAGNQPQHF.

This chain connects TRBV3-1 (or the pseudogene TRBV3-2) to TRBJ2-7; perhaps TRBD1 as D (5 bases). There are 15 residues in the CDR3. Per the germline V gene, CDR1 is LGHDT and CDR2 is YNNKEL (reference sequence). The V end was cut by 1 base, the J end by 3 bases, with 13 bases between. The CDR3 here is CASSQGQGPFYEQYF. In DNA, the CDR3 is TGTGCCAGCAGCCAAGGCCAGGGTCCCTTCTACGAGCAGTACTTC.

This chain links TRBV28 with TRBJ2-7; 11 bases align to TRBD2. Trimming took 6 bases from V and 7 from J; bases not matched to a gene: 17. CDR1 is MDHEN and CDR2 is SYDVKM in the germline V gene. This CDR3 is built from 17 residues. CDR3 DNA sequence: TGTGCCAGCAGCCCGCGCGTCCGGCTAGCGGGAGGCTGGGAGCAGTACTTC. Protein product: CASSPRVRLAGGWEQYF. The entire variable domain, with the rest obtained from reference TRBV28 and TRBJ2-7, is as follows: DVKVTQSSRYLVKRTGEKVFLECVQDMDHENMFWYRQDPGLGLRLIYFSYDVKMKEKGDIPEGYSVSREKKERFSLILESASTNQTSMYLCASSPRVRLAGGWEQYFGPGTRLTVT.

The chain employs TRBV2 and TRBJ2-2, with 7 bases aligning to TRBD2. Germline loops: CDR1 SNHLY, CDR2 FYNNEI. CDR3 length: 16 amino acids. Trimming took 4 bases from V and 1 from J; bases not matched to a gene: 6. In DNA, the CDR3 is TGTGCCAGCAGTGTCCGGTTAGCGGGGAACACCGGGGAGCTGTTTTTT. Protein product: CASSVRLAGNTGELFF. The whole variable domain, remainder taken from reference TRBV2 and TRBJ2-2, is EPEVTQTPSHQVTQMGQEVILRCVPISNHLYFYWYRQILGQKVEFLVSFYNNEISEKSEIFDDQFSVERPDGSNFTLKIRSTKLEDSAMYFCASSVRLAGNTGELFFGEGSRLTVL.

The count of this clone is one. The CDR3 spells CASRTGARGTEAFF. The CDR3 nucleotides read TGTGCCAGCAGAACAGGGGCGAGGGGCACTGAAGCTTTCTTT. The chain recombines TRBV19 with TRBJ1-1; 7 bases are shared with TRBD1. This CDR3 comprises 14 residues. V gave up 9 bases and J gave up 4 bases; unmatched junction bases: 11. Germline loops: CDR1 LNHDA, CDR2 SQIVND (reference sequence).